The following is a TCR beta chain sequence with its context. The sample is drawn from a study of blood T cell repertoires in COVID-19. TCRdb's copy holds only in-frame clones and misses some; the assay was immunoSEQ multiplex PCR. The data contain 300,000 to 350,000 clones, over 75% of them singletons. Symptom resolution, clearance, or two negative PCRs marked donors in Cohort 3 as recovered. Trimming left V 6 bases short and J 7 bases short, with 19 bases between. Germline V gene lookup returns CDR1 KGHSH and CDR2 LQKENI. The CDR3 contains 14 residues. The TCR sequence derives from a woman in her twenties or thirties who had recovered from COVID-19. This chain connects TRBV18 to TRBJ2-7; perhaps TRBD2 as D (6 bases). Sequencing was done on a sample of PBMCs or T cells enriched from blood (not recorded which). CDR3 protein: CASSTGSGGEEQYF. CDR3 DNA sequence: TGTGCCAGCTCCACCGGGAGCGGAGGGGAAGAGCAGTACTTC.